This T cell receptor (beta chain) was sequenced for a study of blood T cell repertoires in COVID-19. Study-level information: Sources were T cells, B-cell-depleted T cells, or PBMCs; the material itself was cDNA or gDNA.

Adults between roughly 18 and 89 years of age took part from under 25 US areas. Generated by immunoSEQ multiplex PCR, the TCRdb table keeps only in-frame clones and is missing some. The table shows some 150,000 clones, with about 83% occurring only once. V was trimmed by 5 bases and J by 1 base, leaving 15 bases between them. Germline V gene data show CDR1 as SQVTM and CDR2 as ANQGSEA. CDR3 length equals 14 residues. The chain carries TRBV29-1 and TRBJ2-7, with D possibly matching TRBD1 (5 bases). Sequenced input: PBMCs or T cells enriched from blood (not recorded which). The TCR sequence derives from a woman in her forties or fifties who had been exposed to COVID-19. The chain's CDR3 is CSVIGAAGSYEQYF. The CDR3 DNA sequence: TGCAGCGTTATTGGGGCGGCCGGATCCTACGAGCAGTACTTC.